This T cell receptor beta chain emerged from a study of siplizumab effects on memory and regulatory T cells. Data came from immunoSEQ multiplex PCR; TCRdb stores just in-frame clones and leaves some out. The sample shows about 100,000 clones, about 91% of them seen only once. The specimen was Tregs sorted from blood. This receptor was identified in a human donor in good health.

The CDR3 loop reads CASSRSTGTSGNEQFF. The DNA of the CDR3 is TGTGCCAGTAGTCGCTCTACCGGGACTAGCGGTAATGAGCAGTTCTTC. The rearrangement links TRBV19 to TRBJ2-1; 11 bases match TRBD2. Trimming removed 5 bases from V and 7 bases from J; junction bases left unmatched: 10. The germline V gene has CDR1 LNHDA and CDR2 SQIVND (reference sequence). The CDR3 has 16 amino acids.